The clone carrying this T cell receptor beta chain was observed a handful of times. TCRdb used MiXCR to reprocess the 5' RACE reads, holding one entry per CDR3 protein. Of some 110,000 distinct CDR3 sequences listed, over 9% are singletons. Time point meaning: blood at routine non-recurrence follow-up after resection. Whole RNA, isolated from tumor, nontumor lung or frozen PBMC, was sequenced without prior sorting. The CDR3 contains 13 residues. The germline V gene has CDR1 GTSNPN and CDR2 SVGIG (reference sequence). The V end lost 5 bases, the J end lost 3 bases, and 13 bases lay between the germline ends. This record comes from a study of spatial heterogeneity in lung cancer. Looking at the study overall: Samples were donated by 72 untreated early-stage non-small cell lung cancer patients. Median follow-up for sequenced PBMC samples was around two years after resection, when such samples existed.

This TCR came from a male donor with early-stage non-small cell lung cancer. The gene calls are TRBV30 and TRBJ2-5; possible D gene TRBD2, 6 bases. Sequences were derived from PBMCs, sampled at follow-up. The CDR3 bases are TGTGCCTGGTGCAGACTAGGAGAAGAGACCCAGTACTTC. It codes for CAWCRLGEETQYF.